This T cell receptor beta chain came from a study of OX40 agonist ivuxolimab in advanced cancers. Repertoires were generated with immunoSEQ multiplex PCR, while TCRdb's copy carries only in-frame clones and drops some. The data contain 100,000 to 120,000 clones, roughly 89% of them singletons. Germline-derived CDR1 and CDR2 are MDHEN and SYDVKM. V lost 8 bases and J lost 2; bases outside the gene matches: 8. There are 14 residues in the CDR3. The source is an adult with an advanced solid tumor such as melanoma, head and neck, liver or kidney cancer. The genes are TRBV28 and TRBJ1-2; 7 nucleotides line up with TRBD1. Sequences were derived from CD4+ or CD8+ T cells sorted from blood, sampled in a trial of the OX40 agonist ivuxolimab. This CDR3 reads CASLGGTANYGYTF. In nucleotides, the CDR3 is TGTGCCAGCCTGGGCGGGACAGCAAACTATGGCTACACCTTC.